This T cell receptor beta chain was found in a study of Graves' ophthalmopathy and Graves' hyperthyroidism. General observations from the study: Most thyroid clonotypes with frequency above 0.001 were detected in blood too. Cross-validated, the 13-signature model showed 87.88%/81.08% sensitivity/specificity, and 80%/75% in the test set.

The hyperthyroidism patients, aged 18 to 65, had been newly diagnosed, with under 2 months' duration. Certain patients, namely those with other autoimmune diseases, uncontrolled infections, pregnancy or lactation, were excluded. TCR beta CDR3 amplification used RNA transcripts. Scientists carried out first-round RT-PCR using HTBI primers and then a second-round multiplex PCR. Using its own MiXCR run on the multiplex PCR reads, TCRdb lists one record per CDR3 protein. The table lists more than 1,000,000 distinct CDR3 sequences, 36% of them singletons. This clonotype has just a few counts. Its antigen is as yet unknown. The CDR3 consists of 16 residues. Germline-derived CDR1 and CDR2 are SGHKS and YYEKEE (reference sequence). V was clipped by 4 bases and J by 2 bases; unmatched bases: 11.

Sequenced input: peripheral blood or thyroid tissue (not recorded which). The source is an adult man with Graves' hyperthyroidism. The chain links TRBV5-5 to TRBJ1-1; 7 nucleotides line up with TRBD1. CDR3 DNA: TGTGCCAGCAGCCGGAGGGAGGGGGCACGAAACACTGAAGCTTTCTTT. Amino acid sequence: CASSRREGARNTEAFF.